This T cell receptor (beta chain) was captured by sequencing in a study of blood T cell repertoires in COVID-19. The protocol was immunoSEQ multiplex PCR, while the TCRdb copy is restricted to in-frame clones and leaves out a portion. This repertoire shows roughly 200,000 clones, around four fifths found once; its top ten account for 6.5% to 8.5%. Germline values: CDR1 WSHSY, CDR2 SAAADI. V lost 6 bases and J lost 3; bases outside the gene matches: 8. The CDR3 extends over 16 amino acids. Seattle enrolled patients during active infection and tracked them longitudinally. The chain uses TRBV10-2 and TRBJ1-1; the match to TRBD1 covers 12 bases. This receptor was identified in a woman aged 40-49 years with COVID-19, enrolled during active disease. The specimen sequenced was peripheral blood. This CDR3 is CASRMRDRGPDTEAFF. DNA for the CDR3: TGCGCCAGCAGGATGAGGGACAGGGGGCCGGACACTGAAGCTTTCTTT.